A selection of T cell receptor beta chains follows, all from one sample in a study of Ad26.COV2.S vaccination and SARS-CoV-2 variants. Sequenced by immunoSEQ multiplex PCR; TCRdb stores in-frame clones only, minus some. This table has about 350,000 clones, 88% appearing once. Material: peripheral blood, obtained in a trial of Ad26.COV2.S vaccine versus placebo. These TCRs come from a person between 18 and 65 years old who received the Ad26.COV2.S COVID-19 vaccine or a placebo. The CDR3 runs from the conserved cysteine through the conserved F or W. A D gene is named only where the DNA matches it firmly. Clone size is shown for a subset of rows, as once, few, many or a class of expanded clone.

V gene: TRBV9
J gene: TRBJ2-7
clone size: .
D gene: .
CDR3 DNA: TGTGCCAGCAGCGTGGAACAGGGAGGGTACGAGCAGTACTTC
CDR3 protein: CASSVEQGGYEQYF

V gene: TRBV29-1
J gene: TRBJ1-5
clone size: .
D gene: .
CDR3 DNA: TGCAGCGTTGGTGACCGGAATCAGCCCCAGCATTTT
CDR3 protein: CSVGDRNQPQHF

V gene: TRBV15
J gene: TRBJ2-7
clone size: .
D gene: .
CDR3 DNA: TGTGCCACCAGCAGAGATCGAATGACGACAGGAGTTAACTACGAGCAGTACTTC
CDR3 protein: CATSRDRMTTGVNYEQYF

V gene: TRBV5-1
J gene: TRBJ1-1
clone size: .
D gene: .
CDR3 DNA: TGCGCCAGCAGCTATACAGGCCCGAACACTGAAGCTTTCTTT
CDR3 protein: CASSYTGPNTEAFF

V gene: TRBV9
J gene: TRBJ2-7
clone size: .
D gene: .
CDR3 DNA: TGTGCCAGCAGCGTAGCGATCTCCACCTACGAGCAGTACTTC
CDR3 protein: CASSVAISTYEQYF

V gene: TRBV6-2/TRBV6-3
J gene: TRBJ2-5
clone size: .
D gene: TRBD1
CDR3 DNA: TGTGCCAGCAGTTATCCCGGACAGGGCAGCCATTGGTACCAAGAGACCCAGTACTTC
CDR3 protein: CASSYPGQGSHWYQETQYF

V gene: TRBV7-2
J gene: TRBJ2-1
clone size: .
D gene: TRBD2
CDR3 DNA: TGTGCCAGCAGCTTAGGGGCTAGCGGGAGCAATGAGCAGTTCTTC
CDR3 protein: CASSLGASGSNEQFF

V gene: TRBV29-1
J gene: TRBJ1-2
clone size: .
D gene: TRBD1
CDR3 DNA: TGCAGCGTTGAAGATCCCGGACAGGGGGCTTTGAGGGGAGGCTACACCTTC
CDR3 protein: CSVEDPGQGALRGGYTF

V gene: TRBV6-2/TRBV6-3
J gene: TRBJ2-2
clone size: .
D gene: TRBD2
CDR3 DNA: TGTGCCAGCAGTTACGGACTAGCGGGAGGGGCCGGGGGGAAGCTGTTTTTT
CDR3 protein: CASSYGLAGGAGGKLFF

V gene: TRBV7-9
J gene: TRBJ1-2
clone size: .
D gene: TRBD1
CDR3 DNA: TGTGCCAGCAGCCGCGACCCCGACAGGGCCCAAGTCAATGGCTACACCTTC
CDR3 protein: CASSRDPDRAQVNGYTF

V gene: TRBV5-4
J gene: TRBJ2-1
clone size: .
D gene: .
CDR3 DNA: TGTGCCAGCAGCGGTACTAACGGGTACGCCGACAATGAGCAGTTCTTC
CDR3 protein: CASSGTNGYADNEQFF

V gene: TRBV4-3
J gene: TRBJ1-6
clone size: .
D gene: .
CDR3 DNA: TGCGCCAGCAGCCAAGACACCTATAATTCACCCCTCCACTTT
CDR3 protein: CASSQDTYNSPLHF

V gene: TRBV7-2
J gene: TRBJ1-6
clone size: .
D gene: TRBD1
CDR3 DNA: TGTGCCAGCAGCCCGGGACAGCCGTCACCCCTCCACTTT
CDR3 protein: CASSPGQPSPLHF

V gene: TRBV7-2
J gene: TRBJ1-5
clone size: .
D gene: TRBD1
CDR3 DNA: TGTGCCAGCAGCACACGACAGGGGGCTGGACAGCCCCAGCATTTT
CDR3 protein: CASSTRQGAGQPQHF

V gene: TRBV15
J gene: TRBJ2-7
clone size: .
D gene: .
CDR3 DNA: TGTGCCACCAGCGGTCGGTACGAGCAGTACTTC
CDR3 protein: CATSGRYEQYF

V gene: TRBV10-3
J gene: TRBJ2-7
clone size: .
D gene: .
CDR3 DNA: TGTGCCATCAGTGGACATACCTACGAGCAGTACTTC
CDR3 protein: CAISGHTYEQYF

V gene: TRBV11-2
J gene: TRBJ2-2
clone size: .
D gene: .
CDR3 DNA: TGTGCCAGCAGCTCCACAGGGACAGGGGAGCTGTTTTTT
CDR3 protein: CASSSTGTGELFF

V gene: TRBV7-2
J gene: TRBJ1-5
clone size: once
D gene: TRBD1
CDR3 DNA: TGTGCCAGCAGTGGACAGGGGCTAAATCAGCCCCAGCATTTT
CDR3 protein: CASSGQGLNQPQHF

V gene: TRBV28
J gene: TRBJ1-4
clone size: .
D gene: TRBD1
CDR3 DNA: TGTGCCAGCAGAACCCGGGACAGGGTGTTTTTT
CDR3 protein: CASRTRDRVFF

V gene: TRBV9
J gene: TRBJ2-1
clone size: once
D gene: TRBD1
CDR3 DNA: TGTGCCAGCAGCCTTAGACAGGGGCAGGATGAGCAGTTCTTC
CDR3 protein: CASSLRQGQDEQFF

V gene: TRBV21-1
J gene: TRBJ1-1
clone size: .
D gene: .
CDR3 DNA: TGTGCCAGCCGCAAAGTCCCAGTAGCGAACACTGAAGCTTTCTTT
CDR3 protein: CASRKVPVANTEAFF

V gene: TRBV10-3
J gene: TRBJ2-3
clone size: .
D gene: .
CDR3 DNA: TGTGCCATCAGTGGGGGCGGCCCTAGGCCCACAGATACGCAGTATTTT
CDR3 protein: CAISGGGPRPTDTQYF

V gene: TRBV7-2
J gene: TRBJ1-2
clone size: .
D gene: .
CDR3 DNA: TGTGCCAGCAGCTTAAGGCCGGAGGGGGTGGGGGAATATGGCTACACCTTC
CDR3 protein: CASSLRPEGVGEYGYTF

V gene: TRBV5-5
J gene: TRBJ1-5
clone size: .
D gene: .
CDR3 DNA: TGTGCCAGCAGCCGGGGGGATTATAGCAATCAGCCCCAGCATTTT
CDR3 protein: CASSRGDYSNQPQHF

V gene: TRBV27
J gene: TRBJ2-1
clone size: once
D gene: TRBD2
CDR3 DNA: TGTGCCAGCAGTTCGACTAGCGGGGGCACCAATGAGCAGTTCTTC
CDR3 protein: CASSSTSGGTNEQFF

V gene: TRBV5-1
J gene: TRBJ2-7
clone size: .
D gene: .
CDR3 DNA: TGCGCCAGCAGCTTGGGACCCGGATACGAGCAGTACTTC
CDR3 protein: CASSLGPGYEQYF

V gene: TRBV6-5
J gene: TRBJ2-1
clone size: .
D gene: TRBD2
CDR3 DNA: TGTGCCAGCAGTTCTAGGGGACTACCACACGTTGGTGAGCAGTTCTTC
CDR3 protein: CASSSRGLPHVGEQFF

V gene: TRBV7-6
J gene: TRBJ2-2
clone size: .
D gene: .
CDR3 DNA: TGTGCCAGCAGCCACCGGGACACGAACACCGGGGAGCTGTTTTTT
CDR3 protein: CASSHRDTNTGELFF

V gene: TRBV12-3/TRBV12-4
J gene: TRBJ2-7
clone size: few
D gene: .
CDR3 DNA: TGTGCCAGCAGCATACACTCAGGCTACGAGCAGTACTTC
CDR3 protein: CASSIHSGYEQYF

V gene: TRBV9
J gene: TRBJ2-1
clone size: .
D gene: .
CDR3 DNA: TGTGCCAGCAGCGTAGCTGCGCCAAAAACCTATGAGCAGTTCTTC
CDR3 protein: CASSVAAPKTYEQFF

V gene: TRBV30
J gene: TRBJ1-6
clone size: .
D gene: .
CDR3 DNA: TGTGCCTGGAGTCCGGGAGAGGGTAGTTCACCCCTCCACTTT
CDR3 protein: CAWSPGEGSSPLHF

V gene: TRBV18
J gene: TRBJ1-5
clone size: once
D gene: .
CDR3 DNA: TGTGCCAGCTCACCACGGGATCACAGGGATCAGCCCCAGCATTTT
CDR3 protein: CASSPRDHRDQPQHF

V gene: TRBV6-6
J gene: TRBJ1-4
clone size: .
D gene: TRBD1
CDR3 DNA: TGTGCCAGCAGCCCACGGACAGGGGATGAAAAACTGTTTTTT
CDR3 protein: CASSPRTGDEKLFF

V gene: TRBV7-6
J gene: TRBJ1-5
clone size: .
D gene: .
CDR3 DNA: TGTGCCAGCAGCTTAGCTACAAGCACGGGTAAAATGGGGGATCAGCCCCAGCATTTT
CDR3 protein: CASSLATSTGKMGDQPQHF

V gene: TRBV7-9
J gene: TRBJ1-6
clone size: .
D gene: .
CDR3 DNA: TGTGCCAGCAGCTTAGGGAATGACGAAAATTCACCCCTCCACTTT
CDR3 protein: CASSLGNDENSPLHF

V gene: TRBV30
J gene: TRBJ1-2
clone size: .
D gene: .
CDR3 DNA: TGTGCCTGGAGCCCCGGGGCTAACTATGGCTACACCTTC
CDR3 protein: CAWSPGANYGYTF

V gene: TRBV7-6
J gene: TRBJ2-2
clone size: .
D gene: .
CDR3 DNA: TGTGCCAGCAGCTTAGAACCAGGGCACACCGGGGAGCTGTTTTTT
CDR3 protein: CASSLEPGHTGELFF

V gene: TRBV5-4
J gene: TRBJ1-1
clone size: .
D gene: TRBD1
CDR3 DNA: TGTGCCAGCAGCCCCGGGACAGGGTTTATGAACACTGAAGCTTTCTTT
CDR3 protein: CASSPGTGFMNTEAFF

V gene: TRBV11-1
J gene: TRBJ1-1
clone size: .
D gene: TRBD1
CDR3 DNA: TGTGCCAGCAGCTCAGGGGGGGATACTGAAGCTTTCTTT
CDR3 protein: CASSSGGDTEAFF

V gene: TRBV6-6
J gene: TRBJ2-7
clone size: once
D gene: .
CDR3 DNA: TGTGCCAGCAGTGAGGTCTCCTACGAGCAGTACTTC
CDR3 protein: CASSEVSYEQYF

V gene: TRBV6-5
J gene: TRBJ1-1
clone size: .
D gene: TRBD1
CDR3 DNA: TGTGCCAGCTCCCCCCCGGGACAGGGTTTAGCTTTCTTT
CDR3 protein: CASSPPGQGLAFF

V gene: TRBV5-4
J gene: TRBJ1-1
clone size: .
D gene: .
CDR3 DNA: TGTGCCAGCAGCTTGCCAGAGTCAAACACTGAAGCTTTCTTT
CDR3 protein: CASSLPESNTEAFF